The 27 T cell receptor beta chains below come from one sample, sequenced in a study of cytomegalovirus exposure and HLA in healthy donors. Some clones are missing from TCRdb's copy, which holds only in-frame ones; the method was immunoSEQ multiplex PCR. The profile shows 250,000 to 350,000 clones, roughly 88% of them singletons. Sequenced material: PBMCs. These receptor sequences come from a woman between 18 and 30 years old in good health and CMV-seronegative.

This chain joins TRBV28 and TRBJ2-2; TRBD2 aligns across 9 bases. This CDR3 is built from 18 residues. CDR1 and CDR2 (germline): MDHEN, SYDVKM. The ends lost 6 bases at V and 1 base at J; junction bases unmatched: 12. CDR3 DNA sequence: TGTGCCAGCAGCTCCATGAGGCGGGAGGGGTGGAACACCGGGGAGCTGTTTTTT. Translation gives CASSSMRREGWNTGELFF. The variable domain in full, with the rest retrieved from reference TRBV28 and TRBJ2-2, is DVKVTQSSRYLVKRTGEKVFLECVQDMDHENMFWYRQDPGLGLRLIYFSYDVKMKEKGDIPEGYSVSREKKERFSLILESASTNQTSMYLCASSSMRREGWNTGELFFGEGSRLTVL.

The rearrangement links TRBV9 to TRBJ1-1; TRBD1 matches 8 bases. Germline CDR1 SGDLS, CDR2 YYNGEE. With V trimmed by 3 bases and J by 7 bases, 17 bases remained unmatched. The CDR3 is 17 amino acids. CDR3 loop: CASSEWDRLTRTIEAFF. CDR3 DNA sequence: TGTGCCAGCAGCGAATGGGACAGGCTTACCCGAACAATTGAAGCTTTCTTT.

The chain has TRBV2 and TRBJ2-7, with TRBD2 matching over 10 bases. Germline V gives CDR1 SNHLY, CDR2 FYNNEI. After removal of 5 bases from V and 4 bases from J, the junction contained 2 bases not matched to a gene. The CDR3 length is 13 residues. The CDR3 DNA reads TGTGCCAGCAGTAGCGGGAGGGAATACGAGCAGTACTTC. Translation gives CASSSGREYEQYF.

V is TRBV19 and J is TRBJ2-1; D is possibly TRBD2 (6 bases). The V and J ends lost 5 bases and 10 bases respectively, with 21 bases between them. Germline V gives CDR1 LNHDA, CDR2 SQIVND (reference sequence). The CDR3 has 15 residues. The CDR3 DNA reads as TGTGCCAGTAGTGGAACAGCGGGCGGGGAGAGCGAGCAGTTCTTC. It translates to CASSGTAGGESEQFF.

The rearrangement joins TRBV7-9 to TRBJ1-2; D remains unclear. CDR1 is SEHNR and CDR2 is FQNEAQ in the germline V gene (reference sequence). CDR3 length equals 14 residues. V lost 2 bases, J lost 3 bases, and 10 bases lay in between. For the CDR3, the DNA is TGTGCCAGCAGCTTACTAGTCACGGACTATGGCTACACCTTC. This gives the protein CASSLLVTDYGYTF.

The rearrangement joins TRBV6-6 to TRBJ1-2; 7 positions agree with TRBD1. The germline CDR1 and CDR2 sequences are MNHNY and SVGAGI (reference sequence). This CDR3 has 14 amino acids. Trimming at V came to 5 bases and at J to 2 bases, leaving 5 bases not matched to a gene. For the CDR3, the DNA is TGTGCCAGCAGTCAGGGACAGATGAACTATGGCTACACCTTC. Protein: CASSQGQMNYGYTF.

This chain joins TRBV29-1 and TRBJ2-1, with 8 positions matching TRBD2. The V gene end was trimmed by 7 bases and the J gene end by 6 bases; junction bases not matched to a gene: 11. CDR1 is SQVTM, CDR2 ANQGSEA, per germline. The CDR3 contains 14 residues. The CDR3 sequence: CSDVLAAKGNEQFF. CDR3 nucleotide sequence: TGCAGCGACGTACTAGCGGCTAAAGGCAATGAGCAGTTCTTC.

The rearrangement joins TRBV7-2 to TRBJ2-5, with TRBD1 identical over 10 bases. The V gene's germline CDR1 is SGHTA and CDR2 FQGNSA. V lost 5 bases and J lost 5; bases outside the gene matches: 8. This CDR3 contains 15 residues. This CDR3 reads CASSHDRGLFETQYF. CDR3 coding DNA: TGTGCCAGCAGCCACGACAGGGGGCTTTTCGAGACCCAGTACTTC.

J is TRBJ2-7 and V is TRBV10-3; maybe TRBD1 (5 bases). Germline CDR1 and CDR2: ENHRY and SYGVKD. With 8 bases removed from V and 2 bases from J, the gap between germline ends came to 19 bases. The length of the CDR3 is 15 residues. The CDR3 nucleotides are TGTGCCATCGGAGACGTGGACAACCCTCCCTACGAGCAGTACTTC. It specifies CAIGDVDNPPYEQYF.

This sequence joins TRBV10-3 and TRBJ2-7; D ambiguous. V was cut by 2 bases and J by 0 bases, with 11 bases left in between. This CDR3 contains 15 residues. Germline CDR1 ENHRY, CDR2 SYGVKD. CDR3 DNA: TGTGCCATCAGTGAGAGGCGGATAAACTCCTACGAGCAGTACTTC. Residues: CAISERRINSYEQYF.

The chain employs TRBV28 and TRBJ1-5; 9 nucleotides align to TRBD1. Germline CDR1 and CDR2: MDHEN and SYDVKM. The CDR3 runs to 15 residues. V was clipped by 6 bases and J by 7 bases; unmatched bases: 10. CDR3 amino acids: CASSQQGAGRQPQHF. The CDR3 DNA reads TGTGCCAGCAGCCAACAGGGGGCGGGTCGGCAGCCCCAGCATTTT.

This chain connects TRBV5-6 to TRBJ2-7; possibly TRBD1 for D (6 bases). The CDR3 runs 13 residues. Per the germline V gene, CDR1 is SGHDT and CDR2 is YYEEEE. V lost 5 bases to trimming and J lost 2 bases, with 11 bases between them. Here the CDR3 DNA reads TGTGCCAGCAGAAAAACAGGGACCTACGAGCAGTACTTC. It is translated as CASRKTGTYEQYF. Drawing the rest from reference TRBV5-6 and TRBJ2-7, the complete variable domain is DAGVTQSPTHLIKTRGQQVTLRCSPKSGHDTVSWYQQALGQGPQFIFQYYEEEERQRGNFPDRFSGHQFPNYSSELNVNALLLGDSALYLCASRKTGTYEQYFGPGTRLTVT.

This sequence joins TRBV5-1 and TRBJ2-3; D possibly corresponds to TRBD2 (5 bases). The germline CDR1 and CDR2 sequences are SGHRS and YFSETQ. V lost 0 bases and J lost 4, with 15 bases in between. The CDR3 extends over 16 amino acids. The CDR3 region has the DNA TGCGCCAGCAGCTTGGTGACCGGGCGGGTACCAGATACGCAGTATTTT. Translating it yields CASSLVTGRVPDTQYF.

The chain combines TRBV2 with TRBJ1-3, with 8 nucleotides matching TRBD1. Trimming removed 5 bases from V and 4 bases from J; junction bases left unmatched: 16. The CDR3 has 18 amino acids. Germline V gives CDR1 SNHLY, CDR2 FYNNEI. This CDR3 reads CASSKGTGTSAVGNTIYF. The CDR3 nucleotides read TGTGCCAGCAGTAAAGGGACAGGCACTTCGGCTGTAGGAAACACCATATATTTT.

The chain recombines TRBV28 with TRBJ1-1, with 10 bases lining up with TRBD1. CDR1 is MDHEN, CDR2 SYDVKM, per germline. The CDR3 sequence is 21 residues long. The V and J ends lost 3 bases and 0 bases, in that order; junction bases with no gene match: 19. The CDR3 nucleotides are TGTGCCAGCAGTTTCCTAAATTTCCGGGACAGGGGAGCTATCATGAACACTGAAGCTTTCTTT. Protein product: CASSFLNFRDRGAIMNTEAFF.

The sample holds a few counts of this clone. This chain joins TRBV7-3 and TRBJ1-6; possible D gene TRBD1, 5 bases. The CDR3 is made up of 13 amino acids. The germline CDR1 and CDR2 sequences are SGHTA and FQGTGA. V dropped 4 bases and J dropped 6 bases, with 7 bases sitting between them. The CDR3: CASSSQGNSPLHF. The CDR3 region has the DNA TGTGCCAGCAGCTCGCAGGGTAATTCACCCCTCCACTTT.

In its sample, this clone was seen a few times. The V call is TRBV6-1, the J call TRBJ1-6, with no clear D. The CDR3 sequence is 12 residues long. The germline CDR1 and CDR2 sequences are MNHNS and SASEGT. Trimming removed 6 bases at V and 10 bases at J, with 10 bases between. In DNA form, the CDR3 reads TGTGCCAGCAGGTTGCGGTTATCACCCCTCCACTTT. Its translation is CASRLRLSPLHF.

The CDR3 nucleotides are TGTGCCAGCAGCTTACAGGGGAACACTGAAGCTTTCTTT. Translated: CASSLQGNTEAFF. The chain links TRBV7-3 to TRBJ1-1; possible D gene TRBD1, 5 bases. Germline V gene data show CDR1 as SGHTA and CDR2 as FQGTGA. The ends were cut back, 2 bases at V and 1 base at J, with 5 bases in the middle. The CDR3 length is 13 residues.

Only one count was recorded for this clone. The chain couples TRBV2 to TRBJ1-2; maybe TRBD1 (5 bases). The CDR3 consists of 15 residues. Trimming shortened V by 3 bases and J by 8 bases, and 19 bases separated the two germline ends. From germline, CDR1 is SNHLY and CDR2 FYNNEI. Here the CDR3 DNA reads TGTGCCAGCAGTGAGGCCCAGGGAATGCCTGGGGGCTACACCTTC. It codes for CASSEAQGMPGGYTF.

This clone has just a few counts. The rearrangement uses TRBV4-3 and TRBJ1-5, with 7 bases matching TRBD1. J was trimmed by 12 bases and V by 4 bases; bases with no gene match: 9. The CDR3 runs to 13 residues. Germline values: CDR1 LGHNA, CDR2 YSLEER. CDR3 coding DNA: TGCGCCAGCAGCCGAGCTTTGACAGGGCTCCAGCATTTT. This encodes CASSRALTGLQHF.

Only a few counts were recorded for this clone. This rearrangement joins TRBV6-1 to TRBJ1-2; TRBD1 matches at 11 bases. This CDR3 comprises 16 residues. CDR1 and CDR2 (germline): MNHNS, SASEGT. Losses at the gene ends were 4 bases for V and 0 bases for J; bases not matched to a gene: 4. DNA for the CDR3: TGTGCCAGCAGTGGCGGGACAGGGGGAACTAACTATGGCTACACCTTC. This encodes CASSGGTGGTNYGYTF.

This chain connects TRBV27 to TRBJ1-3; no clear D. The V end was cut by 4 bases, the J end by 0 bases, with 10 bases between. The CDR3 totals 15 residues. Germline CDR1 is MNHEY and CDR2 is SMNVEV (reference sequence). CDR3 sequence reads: CASSWSLNSGNTIYF. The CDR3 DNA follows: TGTGCCAGCAGTTGGAGCCTAAACTCTGGAAACACCATATATTTT.

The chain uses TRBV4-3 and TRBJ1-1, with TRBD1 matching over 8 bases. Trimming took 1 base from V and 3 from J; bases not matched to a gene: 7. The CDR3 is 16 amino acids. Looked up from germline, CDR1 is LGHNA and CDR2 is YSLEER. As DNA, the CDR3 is TGCGCCAGCAGCCAAGTATGGACAGGGACGGACACTGAAGCTTTCTTT. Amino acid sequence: CASSQVWTGTDTEAFF.

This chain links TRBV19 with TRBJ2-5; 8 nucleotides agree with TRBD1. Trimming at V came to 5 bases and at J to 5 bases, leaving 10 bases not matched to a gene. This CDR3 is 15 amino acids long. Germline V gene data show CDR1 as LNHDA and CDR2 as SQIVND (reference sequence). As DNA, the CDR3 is TGTGCCAGTAGTTTGGACAGGGTTACTGACGAGACCCAGTACTTC. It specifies CASSLDRVTDETQYF. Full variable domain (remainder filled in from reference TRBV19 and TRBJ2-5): DGGITQSPKYLFRKEGQNVTLSCEQNLNHDAMYWYRQDPGQGLRLIYYSQIVNDFQKGDIAEGYSVSREKKESFPLTVTSAQKNPTAFYLCASSLDRVTDETQYFGPGTRLLVL.

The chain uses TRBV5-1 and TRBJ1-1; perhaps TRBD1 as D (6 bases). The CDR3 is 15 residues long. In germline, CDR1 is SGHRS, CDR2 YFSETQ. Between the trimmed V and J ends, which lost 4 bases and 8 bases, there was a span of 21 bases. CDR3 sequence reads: CASSLERTAQTEAFF. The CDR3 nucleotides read TGCGCCAGCAGCCTGGAGAGGACAGCTCAAACCGAAGCTTTCTTT.

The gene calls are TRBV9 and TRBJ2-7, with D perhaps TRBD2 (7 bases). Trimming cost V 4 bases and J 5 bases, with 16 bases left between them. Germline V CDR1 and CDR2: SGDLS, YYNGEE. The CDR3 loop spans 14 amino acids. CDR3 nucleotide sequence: TGTGCCAGCAGCCGTCGAACGGGGGGCCACGAGCAGTACTTC. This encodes CASSRRTGGHEQYF.

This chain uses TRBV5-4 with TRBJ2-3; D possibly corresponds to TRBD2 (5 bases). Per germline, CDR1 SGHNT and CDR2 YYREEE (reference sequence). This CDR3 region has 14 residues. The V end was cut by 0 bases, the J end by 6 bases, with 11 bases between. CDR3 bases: TGTGCCAGCAGCTTGGCCGGTAAGCGGGATACGCAGTATTTT. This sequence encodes CASSLAGKRDTQYF.